The source of this T cell receptor beta chain is a study of patients and donors after allogeneic stem cell transplantation. This CDR3 has 13 amino acids. V lost 0 bases to trimming and J lost 7 bases, with 9 bases between them. CDR1 MNHEY and CDR2 SVGEGT come from the germline V gene. TCRdb processed the RT-PCR reads anew with MiXCR; each CDR3 protein has one entry. The sample has around 150,000 distinct CDR3 sequences, approximately 31% seen once. This TCR was sampled from a human donor who was either an allogeneic HSCT recipient or a stem cell or donor lymphocyte infusion donor (not recorded which). It is not recorded whose cells these are; they may come from a transplant donor. Material: blood, either unsorted or a sorted T cell fraction (not recorded which). This chain uses TRBV6-2 or TRBV6-3 with TRBJ2-5; D unresolved. The CDR3 loop reads CASSYSGPGTQYF. CDR3 coding DNA: TGTGCCAGCAGTTACTCGGGCCCGGGGACCCAGTACTTC.